This T cell receptor (beta chain) comes out of a study of shared clonotypes between healthy human individuals. Overall study findings and caveats: Relative to clonotypes present in all four donors, those not shared had lower generation probabilities.

The donors were all Caucasian adults (living in Nashville, Tennessee). Using immunoSEQ multiplex PCR, the repertoire was profiled, and TCRdb retains in-frame clones only, with some absent. The sample includes roughly 2.5 million clones, more than 90% of them seen just once. Trimming removed 5 bases from V and 4 bases from J; junction bases left unmatched: 3. Germline CDR1 reads MNHEY; CDR2 reads SVGAGI. The CDR3 contains 14 residues. Comment on this clone: Its antigen remains unknown. Other DNA sequences from this sample encode an identical CDR3 as well.

This clonotype was sampled from a man aged 18 to 30 in good health. The chain links TRBV6-5 to TRBJ1-1; 11 nucleotides line up with TRBD1. The sequenced material came from naive CD4+ T cells sorted from blood. Described subset: CD45RA+ positively selected. The CDR3 sequence: CASSRDRGTTEAFF. The DNA for the CDR3 is TGTGCCAGCAGTCGGGACAGGGGGACCACTGAAGCTTTCTTT.